This section outlines one T cell receptor beta chain sequence together with its context. J gave up 0 bases and V 4 bases, and 6 bases lay outside the gene matches. Per germline, CDR1 SQVTM and CDR2 ANQGSEA. This CDR3 has 15 residues. This entry belongs to a study of naive and memory T cell subsets. Both TRBC1 and TRBC2 were covered by a beta constant-region primer of two equimolar oligonucleotides. One entry per CDR3 protein, called by TCRdb with MiXCR from the UMI-ligation and nested PCR reads. The sample consists of some 36,000 distinct CDR3 sequences, roughly 13% of them appearing once. The sequencing input was effector memory CD4+ T cells from blood. Subset indicated: effector memory, CD45RA- CD27-. The receptor was derived from a human donor in good health. The gene calls are TRBV29-1 and TRBJ2-1; 7 positions match TRBD2. The CDR3: CSVAGGPSSYNEQFF. CDR3 in DNA: TGCAGCGTTGCGGGAGGCCCCAGCTCCTACAATGAGCAGTTCTTC.